This TCR beta chain was profiled in a study of control samples from healthy donors and cancer patients (dated by TCRdb to the early 2020s). This clone was recorded a few times. Its antigen is not yet known. Per-base quality was not reported, and no clone a single base away is much larger than it. Library preparation was by the immunoSEQ multiplex PCR assay. TCRdb retrieved this table from immuneACCESS and kept in-frame rearrangements only. Not all clones are present; in checked studies, unresolved V genes account for under half, and no reason is known for the remainder. The sample profile shows over 110,000 clones; just under 95% of them were found once. Around 11% of the sample is in the top ten clones. Deletion took 3 bases off V and 4 bases off J, with a span of 16 bases between the germline ends. CDR1 MNHNS and CDR2 SASEGT are derived from the germline V gene. The CDR3 spans 16 residues, from the cysteine through the phenylalanine. Only the CDR3 DNA is retained, 48 bases long and in frame from the first base.

The receptor chain draws on TRBV6-1 and TRBJ1-3; the D segment cannot be called with confidence. The sequenced sample consisted of blood. The receptor was derived from a man aged 30 to 39 in good health. The nucleotides read TGTGCCAGCAGTGACACAGACGGCCAAAACGGAAACACCATATATTTT. It codes for CASSDTDGQNGNTIYF.